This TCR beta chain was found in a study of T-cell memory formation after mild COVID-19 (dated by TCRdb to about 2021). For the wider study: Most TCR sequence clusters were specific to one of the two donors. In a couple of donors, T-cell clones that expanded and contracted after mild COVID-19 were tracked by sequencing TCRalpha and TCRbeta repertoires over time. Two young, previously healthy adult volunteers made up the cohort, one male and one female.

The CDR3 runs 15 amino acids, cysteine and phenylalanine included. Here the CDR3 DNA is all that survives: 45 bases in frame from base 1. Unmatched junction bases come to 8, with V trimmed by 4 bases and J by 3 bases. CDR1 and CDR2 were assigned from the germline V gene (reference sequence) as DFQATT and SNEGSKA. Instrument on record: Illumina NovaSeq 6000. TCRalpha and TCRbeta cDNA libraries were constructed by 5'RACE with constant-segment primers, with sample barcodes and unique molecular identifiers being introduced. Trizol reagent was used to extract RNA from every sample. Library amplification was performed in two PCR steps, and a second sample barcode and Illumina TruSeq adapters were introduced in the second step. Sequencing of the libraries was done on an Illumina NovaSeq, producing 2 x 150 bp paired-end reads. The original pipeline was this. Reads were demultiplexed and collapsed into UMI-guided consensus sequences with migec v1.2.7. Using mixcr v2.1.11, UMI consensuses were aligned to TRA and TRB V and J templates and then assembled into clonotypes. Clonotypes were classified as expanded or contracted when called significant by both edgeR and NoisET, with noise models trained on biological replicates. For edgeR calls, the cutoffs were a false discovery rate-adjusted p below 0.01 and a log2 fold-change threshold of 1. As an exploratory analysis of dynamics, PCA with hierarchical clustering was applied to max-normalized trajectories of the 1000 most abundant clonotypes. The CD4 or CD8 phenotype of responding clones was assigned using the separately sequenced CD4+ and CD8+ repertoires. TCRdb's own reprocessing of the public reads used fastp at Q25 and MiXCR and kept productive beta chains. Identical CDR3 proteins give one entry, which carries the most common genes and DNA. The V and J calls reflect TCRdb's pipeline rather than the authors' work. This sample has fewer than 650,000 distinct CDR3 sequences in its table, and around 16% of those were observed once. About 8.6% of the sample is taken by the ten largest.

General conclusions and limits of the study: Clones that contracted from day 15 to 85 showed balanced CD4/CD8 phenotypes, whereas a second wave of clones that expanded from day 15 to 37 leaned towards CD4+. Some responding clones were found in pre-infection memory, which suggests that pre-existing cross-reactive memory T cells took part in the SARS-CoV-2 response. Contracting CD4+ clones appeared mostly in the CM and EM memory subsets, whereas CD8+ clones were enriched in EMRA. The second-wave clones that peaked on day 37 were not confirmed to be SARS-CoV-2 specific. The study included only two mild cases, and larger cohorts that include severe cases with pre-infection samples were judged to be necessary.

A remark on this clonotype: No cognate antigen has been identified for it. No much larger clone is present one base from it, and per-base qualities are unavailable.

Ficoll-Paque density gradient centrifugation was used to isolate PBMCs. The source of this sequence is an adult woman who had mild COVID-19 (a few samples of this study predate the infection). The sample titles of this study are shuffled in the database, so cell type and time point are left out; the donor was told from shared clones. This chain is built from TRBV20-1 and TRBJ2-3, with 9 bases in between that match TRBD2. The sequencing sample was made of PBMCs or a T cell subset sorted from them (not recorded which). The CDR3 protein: CSATAGGPGTDTQYF. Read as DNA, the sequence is TGCAGTGCTACTGCGGGGGGGCCGGGGACAGATACGCAGTATTTT.